Described below is a single T cell receptor (beta chain) sequence and its context. Its specificity is unknown. A much larger clone is a single base away; this may be a read error. The sample comes from a study of regulatory T cells in long-lasting Graves disease. Overall study results and limits: The study found lower TCR diversity in persistent Graves' patients than in newly diagnosed ones.

Time point: newly diagnosed GD, antithyroid drugs for less than 3 months. Scientists built the TCR library using RNA that was extracted from PBMCs. The patient group derived from an endocrinology department in Xi'an, China. The germline gives CDR1 MNHGY, CDR2 SAAAGT. J gave up 4 bases and V 6 bases, and 7 bases lay outside the gene matches. This CDR3 is built from 14 residues. For TCR beta, libraries came from iRepertoire HTBI primers and Arm-PCR of CDR3 regions. MiXCR was run by TCRdb on the multiplex PCR reads, yielding one entry per CDR3 protein. The sample carries under 300,000 distinct CDR3 sequences, about 17% recorded once. These same records also appear under a second study, on T cells in Graves' hyperthyroidism and ophthalmopathy. That work states: The definition of stable Graves' hyperthyroidism was no ophthalmopathy progression within 18 months. Lactation, pregnancy, other autoimmune disease or uncontrolled infection led to exclusion of patients.

This receptor was obtained from a woman aged 25 to 45 with Graves disease. The specimen comprised peripheral blood mononuclear cells (PBMCs), sampled at new diagnosis, from a patient treated with antithyroid drugs. V gene TRBV6-8 combines with J gene TRBJ2-3, with 7 bases that match TRBD1. CDR3 DNA sequence: TGTGCCAGCAGACAGGGGACCTACGCAGATACGCAGTATTTT. It specifies CASRQGTYADTQYF.